Below, 8 T cell receptor beta chains from the same sample are listed, as sequenced in a study of T cell responses to AZD1222 COVID-19 vaccine. Method: immunoSEQ multiplex PCR; TCRdb's copy keeps in-frame clones and lacks some. The sample has some 120,000 clones; approximately 93% are singletons. This specimen was peripheral blood, taken on day 0 of AZD1222 vaccination. All receptors derive from an adult in good health.

The sample holds one count of this clone. The chain carries TRBV7-8 and TRBJ2-3, with TRBD2 matching over 9 bases. Germline V lookup: CDR1 SGHVS, CDR2 FQNEAQ. The CDR3 sequence is 15 residues long. The V segment lost 5 bases and the J segment 0 bases; nucleotides outside the gene matches: 3. The DNA for the CDR3 is TGTGCCAGCAGCCTACTAGCGGGCAGCACAGATACGCAGTATTTT. This codes for CASSLLAGSTDTQYF.

The CDR3 bases are TGCGCCAGCAGCCAATGGACCCCAGGGGATTCGAACACCGGGGAGCTGTTTTTT. Amino acids: CASSQWTPGDSNTGELFF. This chain connects TRBV4-1 to TRBJ2-2, with a possible D match to TRBD1 (6 bases). The CDR3 has 18 residues. Germline values: CDR1 MGHRA, CDR2 YSYEKL. V was shortened by 2 bases and J by 0 bases, with 16 bases between the two germline ends.

The V call is TRBV5-1, the J call TRBJ1-1, with 10 bases fitting TRBD1. CDR1 and CDR2 from the germline V gene are SGHRS and YFSETQ. The V and J ends lost 0 bases and 4 bases, in that order; junction bases with no gene match: 3. The CDR3 extends over 15 amino acids. CDR3 sequence reads: CASSLEGQGSTEAFF. The CDR3 coding sequence is TGCGCCAGCAGCTTGGAGGGACAGGGGAGCACTGAAGCTTTCTTT.

V is TRBV2 and J is TRBJ2-7; possibly TRBD1 or TRBD2 for D (6 bases each). The germline V gene has CDR1 SNHLY and CDR2 FYNNEI. This CDR3 region has 13 residues. The V end was cut by 8 bases, the J end by 4 bases, with 15 bases between. The DNA of the CDR3 is TGTGCCAGCTCGGAGGGACAACGATACGAGCAGTACTTC. It codes for CASSEGQRYEQYF.

This rearrangement joins TRBV6-2 or TRBV6-3 to TRBJ2-3, with 10 bases fitting TRBD2. CDR1 and CDR2 (germline): MNHEY, SVGEGT. Trimming at V came to 5 bases and at J to 1 base, leaving 9 bases not matched to a gene. The CDR3 extends over 17 amino acids. CDR3 sequence reads: CASSLRASGSGTDTQYF. The CDR3 coding sequence is TGTGCCAGCAGTCTACGGGCTAGCGGGAGTGGCACAGATACGCAGTATTTT.

For the CDR3, the DNA is TGTGCCAGCAGCAAAGAAGATACGCAGTATTTT. Translation gives CASSKEDTQYF. The genes are TRBV11-3 and TRBJ2-3; no clear D gene. The CDR3 loop spans 11 amino acids. Trimming removed 5 bases from V and 5 bases from J, with 5 bases in between. The germline gives CDR1 SGHNT, CDR2 YENEEA. The variable domain in full, with the rest retrieved from reference TRBV11-3 and TRBJ2-3, is EAGVVQSPRYKIIEKKQPVAFWCNPISGHNTLYWYLQNLGQGPELLIRYENEEAVDDSQLPKDRFSAERLKGVDSTLKIQPAELGDSAVYLCASSKEDTQYFGPGTRLTVL.

The rearrangement uses TRBV18 and TRBJ2-5, with 9 bases fitting TRBD2. Looked up from germline, CDR1 is KGHSH and CDR2 is LQKENI. V shed 4 bases, J shed 3 bases, and the junction held 3 bases outside the gene matches. The CDR3 runs to 14 residues. CDR3 amino acids: CASSLGGREETQYF. The CDR3 bases are TGTGCCAGCTCACTCGGCGGGAGGGAAGAGACCCAGTACTTC.

The chain employs TRBV6-5 and TRBJ2-3; D possibly corresponds to TRBD1 (6 bases). V lost 6 bases to trimming and J lost 2 bases, with 12 bases between them. The CDR3 sequence is 14 residues long. Per the germline V gene, CDR1 is MNHEY and CDR2 is SVGAGI. The CDR3 DNA sequence: TGTGCCAGCAGCCAGGGACATACCACAGATACGCAGTATTTT. Encoded protein: CASSQGHTTDTQYF.